The next 22 T cell receptor beta chains were all read from a single sample in a study of shared clonotypes between healthy human individuals. Generated by immunoSEQ multiplex PCR, the TCRdb table keeps only in-frame clones and is missing some. The sample consists of fewer than 600,000 clones, about 80% of them appearing once. Sequencing used PBMCs. The source is a woman aged 40 to 50 in good health. Some clones in this sample may be carry-over from other donors' samples.

This clone appeared a single time. The CDR3 bases are TGTGCCAGCAGCTCTAGGACACGCCCGTACGAGCAGTACTTC. Translated, it gives CASSSRTRPYEQYF. V gene TRBV7-7 combines with J gene TRBJ2-7; D perhaps matches TRBD1 (5 bases). CDR3 size: 14 residues. Germline V gene lookup returns CDR1 SSHAT and CDR2 FNYEAQ (reference sequence). Trimming left V 4 bases short and J 4 bases short, with 14 bases between.

V usage is TRBV30 and J usage is TRBJ2-3; D may be TRBD2 (6 bases). The CDR3 extends over 14 amino acids. CDR1 and CDR2 (germline): GTSNPN, SVGIG (reference sequence). Trimming left V 3 bases short and J 6 bases short, with 16 bases between. The CDR3 nucleotides are TGTGCCTGGAGCGCCGGGGGTCGCGCTGATACGCAGTATTTT. Its protein product is CAWSAGGRADTQYF.

The J gene is TRBJ1-3, the V gene TRBV7-2; 7 bases match TRBD1. J lost 4 bases, V lost 0 bases, and 12 bases had no gene match. Looked up from germline, CDR1 is SGHTA and CDR2 is FQGNSA. The CDR3 length is 18 residues. The CDR3 DNA reads as TGTGCCAGCAGCTTAGCGCGGGGGACAGCTATTATCGGAAACACCATATATTTT. Amino acids: CASSLARGTAIIGNTIYF.

The V gene is TRBV9, the J gene TRBJ2-1, with 9 nucleotides matching TRBD1. V gave up 3 bases and J gave up 0 bases; unmatched junction bases: 19. Germline CDR1 is SGDLS and CDR2 is YYNGEE. This CDR3 comprises 21 residues. CDR3 DNA: TGTGCCAGCAGCGGACGGAGGTGGGACAGGGTAGCCGAAAGCTCCTACAATGAGCAGTTCTTC. This translates into CASSGRRWDRVAESSYNEQFF.

As for this clone: This may arise from a read error, as a much more abundant clone is one base away. Because it lacks the conserved phenylalanine or tryptophan at the end, this CDR3 is likely a read error. The CDR3 nucleotides read TGTGCCAGCAGTCAATCCTACCGGGACAACAGATTAGAGCAGTACCTC. Translated: CASSQSYRDNRLEQYL. The J gene is TRBJ2-7, the V gene TRBV28; D may be TRBD1 (6 bases). V lost 5 bases, J lost 7 bases, and 24 bases lay in between. There are 16 residues in the CDR3. Germline V CDR1 and CDR2: MDHEN, SYDVKM.

This clone was observed a handful of times. The CDR3 nucleotides are TGTGCCAGCAGCTTACAGGGGTCAGCCTATGGCTACACCTTC. This gives the protein CASSLQGSAYGYTF. The J gene is TRBJ1-2, the V gene TRBV7-9, with D tentatively TRBD1 (6 bases). Looked up from germline, CDR1 is SEHNR and CDR2 is FQNEAQ (reference sequence). The V gene lost 2 bases and the J gene lost 4 bases, with 11 bases spanning the gap. The CDR3 runs to 14 residues.

This clone was seen a few times. The sample carries other DNA sequences with the same CDR3. The chain links TRBV6-1 to TRBJ1-2; a possible D gene is TRBD1 (6 bases). The germline V and J ends were trimmed by 2 bases and 5 bases, with 9 bases remaining between them. Germline V gives CDR1 MNHNS, CDR2 SASEGT. The CDR3 is 13 amino acids. The CDR3 nucleotides read TGTGCCAGCAGTGAACAGGGGAAATATGGCTACACCTTC. Encoded protein: CASSEQGKYGYTF.

The chain uses TRBV5-1 and TRBJ2-3; 13 bases are a match to TRBD2. The CDR3 consists of 20 residues. V was pared by 4 bases and J by 0 bases, with 14 bases of the junction left unmatched. From germline, CDR1 is SGHRS and CDR2 YFSETQ. This CDR3 is CASSTRGLAGILASTDTQYF. The CDR3 nucleotides read TGCGCCAGCAGCACCAGGGGACTAGCGGGAATACTGGCTAGCACAGATACGCAGTATTTT. Variable domain in full (rest from reference TRBV5-1 and TRBJ2-3): KAGVTQTPRYLIKTRGQQVTLSCSPISGHRSVSWYQQTPGQGLQFLFEYFSETQRNKGNFPGRFSGRQFSNSRSEMNVSTLELGDSALYLCASSTRGLAGILASTDTQYFGPGTRLTVL.

This chain joins TRBV7-7 and TRBJ2-1; 10 nucleotides match TRBD2. From germline, CDR1 is SSHAT and CDR2 FNYEAQ (reference sequence). The J segment lost 5 bases and the V segment lost 5 bases, leaving 6 bases of the junction unmatched. The CDR3 consists of 15 residues. The CDR3: CASSPSGRDNNEQFF. CDR3 nucleotides: TGTGCCAGCAGCCCCAGCGGGAGGGACAACAATGAGCAGTTCTTC.

The chain uses TRBV7-6 and TRBJ2-7; D is possibly TRBD2 (6 bases). Trimming shortened V by 3 bases and J by 3 bases, and 15 bases separated the two germline ends. The CDR3 has 15 residues. Germline CDR1 SGHVS, CDR2 FNYEAQ. CDR3 in DNA: TGTGCCAGCAGCTTGGGTTCAGGGAGGTACTACGAGCAGTACTTC. It yields the protein CASSLGSGRYYEQYF.

The rearrangement joins TRBV28 to TRBJ2-5; possible D gene TRBD2, 5 bases. This CDR3 contains 11 residues. Germline V gene data show CDR1 as MDHEN and CDR2 as SYDVKM. Trimming left V 2 bases short and J 13 bases short, with 11 bases between. CDR3 residues: CASSLVTTMYF. For the CDR3, the DNA is TGTGCCAGCAGTTTAGTGACTACAATGTACTTC. The whole variable domain, filled in from reference TRBV28 and TRBJ2-5, reads DVKVTQSSRYLVKRTGEKVFLECVQDMDHENMFWYRQDPGLGLRLIYFSYDVKMKEKGDIPEGYSVSREKKERFSLILESASTNQTSMYLCASSLVTTMYFGPGTRLLVL.

The gene calls are TRBV5-1 and TRBJ2-1; D not certain. Germline assignment: CDR1 SGHRS and CDR2 YFSETQ. V lost 1 base and J 8 bases, leaving 10 bases between the germline ends. CDR3 length equals 13 residues. The CDR3 here is CASSLIQVDEQFF. For the CDR3, the DNA is TGCGCCAGCAGCTTGATCCAGGTGGATGAGCAGTTCTTC.

In this sample, this clone turned up a few times. The V and J genes are TRBV5-4 and TRBJ1-5, with 9 positions matching TRBD1. CDR1 and CDR2 (germline): SGHNT, YYREEE (reference sequence). The CDR3 has 18 amino acids. V lost 2 bases to trimming and J lost 0 bases; unmatched junction nucleotides: 9. The CDR3 nucleotides read TGTGCCAGCAGCTTAGGACAGGGGACGGCTTATAGCAATCAGCCCCAGCATTTT. Translation: CASSLGQGTAYSNQPQHF.

This sequence joins TRBV27 and TRBJ2-1; unclear D gene. Germline V CDR1 and CDR2: MNHEY, SMNVEV (reference sequence). Deletions cut 3 bases from V and 8 bases from J, with 11 bases between. The CDR3 loop spans 13 amino acids. CDR3: CASSFQAGDEQFF. CDR3 bases: TGTGCCAGCAGTTTCCAAGCAGGCGATGAGCAGTTCTTC.

CDR3 protein: CAGGAGRAYEQYF. CDR3 bases: TGTGCCGGGGGGGCGGGAAGGGCCTACGAGCAGTACTTC. V is TRBV30 and J is TRBJ2-7; D perhaps matches TRBD2 (7 bases). The CDR3 extends over 13 amino acids. CDR1 is GTSNPN, CDR2 SVGIG, per germline (reference sequence). With 8 bases removed from V and 2 bases from J, the gap between germline ends came to 16 bases. Combining the CDR3 with reference TRBV30 and TRBJ2-7 gives the whole variable domain SQTIHQWPATLVQPVGSPLSLECTVEGTSNPNLYWYRQAAGRGLQLLFYSVGIGQISSEVPQNLSASRPQDRQFILSSKKLLLSDSGFYLCAGGAGRAYEQYFGPGTRLTVT.

The J gene is TRBJ2-2, the V gene TRBV7-3, with 9 bases aligning to TRBD2. The length of the CDR3 is 14 residues. V shed 4 bases and J 6 bases; nucleotides not matched to a gene: 3. Germline V gene data show CDR1 as SGHTA and CDR2 as FQGTGA. The CDR3 DNA is TGTGCCAGCAGCTCCGCGGGGGGGGCCGGGGAGCTGTTTTTT. Encoded protein: CASSSAGGAGELFF.

This clone was observed a handful of times. The chain recombines TRBV28 with TRBJ1-5, with 7 bases fitting TRBD1. The CDR3 runs 14 residues. Germline CDR1 reads MDHEN; CDR2 reads SYDVKM. The V segment lost 6 bases and the J segment 4 bases; nucleotides outside the gene matches: 6. CDR3 bases: TGTGCCAGCAGCCATGGGACAGAGAATCAGCCCCAGCATTTT. Translated: CASSHGTENQPQHF.

The chain joins TRBV5-4 to TRBJ1-2, with D perhaps matching TRBD1 (6 bases). V lost 4 bases to trimming and J lost 1 base, with 17 bases between them. The CDR3 sequence is 16 residues long. From germline, CDR1 is SGHNT and CDR2 YYREEE (reference sequence). Here the CDR3 reads CASSPGGAFYNYGYTF. For the CDR3, the DNA is TGTGCCAGCAGCCCTGGGGGGGCCTTCTATAACTATGGCTACACCTTC. Filled out from reference TRBV5-4 and TRBJ1-2, the complete variable domain reads ETGVTQSPTHLIKTRGQQVTLRCSSQSGHNTVSWYQQALGQGPQFIFQYYREEENGRGNFPPRFSGLQFPNYSSELNVNALELDDSALYLCASSPGGAFYNYGYTFGSGTRLTVV.

This chain uses TRBV18 with TRBJ1-1, with unresolved D. Germline-derived CDR1 and CDR2 are KGHSH and LQKENI. This CDR3 spans 13 amino acids. Between the trimmed V and J ends, which lost 0 bases and 10 bases, there was a span of 12 bases. The CDR3 DNA reads TGTGCCAGCTCACCACCGAGCTGGGAGCGAGCTTTCTTT. Amino acid sequence: CASSPPSWERAFF.

J is TRBJ2-5 and V is TRBV15; D may be TRBD2 (5 bases). The V gene's germline CDR1 is LNHNV and CDR2 YYDKDF (reference sequence). V was pared by 0 bases and J by 3 bases, with 17 bases between. The CDR3 totals 17 residues. This CDR3 reads CATSRDLARVDKETQYF. The CDR3 DNA follows: TGTGCCACCAGCAGAGATTTAGCGAGAGTCGATAAAGAGACCCAGTACTTC.

This clone was observed a few times. This rearrangement joins TRBV4-3 to TRBJ1-5; no definite D call. CDR1 LGHNA and CDR2 YSLEER come from the germline V gene. With 0 bases removed from V and 2 bases from J, the gap between germline ends came to 8 bases. This CDR3 has 15 amino acids. CDR3 sequence reads: CASSQDNMGNQPQHF. In nucleotides, the CDR3 is TGCGCCAGCAGCCAAGATAACATGGGCAATCAGCCCCAGCATTTT.

CDR3: CASSEGGLHEQYF. The CDR3 coding sequence is TGTGCCAGCAGTGAAGGGGGCTTACACGAGCAGTACTTC. The genes are TRBV25-1 and TRBJ2-7, with D possibly being TRBD1 (6 bases). The V gene lost 2 bases and the J gene lost 5 bases, with 10 bases spanning the gap. The CDR3 spans 13 residues. Germline values: CDR1 MGHDK, CDR2 SYGVNS.